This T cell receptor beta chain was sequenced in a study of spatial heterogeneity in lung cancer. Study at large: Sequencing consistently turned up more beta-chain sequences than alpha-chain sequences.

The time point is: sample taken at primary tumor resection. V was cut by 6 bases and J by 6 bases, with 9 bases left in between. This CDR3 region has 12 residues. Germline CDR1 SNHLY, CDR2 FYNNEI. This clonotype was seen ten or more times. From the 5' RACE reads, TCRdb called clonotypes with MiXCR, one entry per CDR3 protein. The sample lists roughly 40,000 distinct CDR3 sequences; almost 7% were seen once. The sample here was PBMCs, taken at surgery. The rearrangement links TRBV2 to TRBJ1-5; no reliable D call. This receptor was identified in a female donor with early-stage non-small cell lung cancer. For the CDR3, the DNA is TGTGCCAGCAGCAGAGTCCGTCAGCCCCAGCATTTT. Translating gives CASSRVRQPQHF.